This TCR beta chain was recovered during a study of blood T cell repertoires in COVID-19. Study-level information: Material from acute and convalescent COVID-19 was sourced from the United States, Italy and Spain.

This CDR3 comprises 13 residues. Germline CDR1 reads SNHLY; CDR2 reads FYNNEI. V was clipped by 4 bases and J by 6 bases, with 9 bases between them. This clone was recorded a few times. The assay was immunoSEQ multiplex PCR, and TCRdb's table has in-frame clones only and misses some. The sample carries about 160,000 clones, roughly 82% recorded once. Followed longitudinally, the Seattle patients had been enrolled during active infection. The rearrangement uses TRBV2 and TRBJ2-2; D remains unclear. The receptor was isolated from a woman between 35 and 50 years old with COVID-19, enrolled during active disease. Sample: peripheral blood. The CDR3 is CASSVAPAGELFF. CDR3 nucleotides: TGTGCCAGCAGTGTTGCTCCGGCCGGGGAGCTGTTTTTT.